This TCR beta chain derives from a study of cytomegalovirus exposure and HLA in healthy donors. Study outcomes and limitations: With further analysis later on, most CMV-associated TCR beta chains appeared HLA-restricted. Later work associated 16,951 TCR beta sequences with HLA alleles at 0.05 false discovery rate. It was likely that a cluster of highly shared sequence variants was a sequencing artifact.

Primers for the PCR totalled 60 Vbeta and 13 Jbeta. Here immunoSEQ multiplex PCR was the method, and the copy in TCRdb shows in-frame clones only, minus some. The sample has some 180,000 clones; 60% to 85% are singletons. Points on this clone: The antigen is undetermined.

CDR1 KGHSH and CDR2 LQKENI come from the germline V gene. The CDR3 totals 13 residues. V shed 3 bases and J 7 bases; nucleotides not matched to a gene: 2. This TCR came from a male donor in good health and CMV-seronegative. V and J are TRBV18 and TRBJ2-1; TRBD2 aligns across 8 bases. Sequenced: PBMCs. The CDR3 sequence is CASSPRGENEQFF. CDR3 coding DNA: TGTGCCAGCTCACCGCGGGGGGAGAATGAGCAGTTCTTC.